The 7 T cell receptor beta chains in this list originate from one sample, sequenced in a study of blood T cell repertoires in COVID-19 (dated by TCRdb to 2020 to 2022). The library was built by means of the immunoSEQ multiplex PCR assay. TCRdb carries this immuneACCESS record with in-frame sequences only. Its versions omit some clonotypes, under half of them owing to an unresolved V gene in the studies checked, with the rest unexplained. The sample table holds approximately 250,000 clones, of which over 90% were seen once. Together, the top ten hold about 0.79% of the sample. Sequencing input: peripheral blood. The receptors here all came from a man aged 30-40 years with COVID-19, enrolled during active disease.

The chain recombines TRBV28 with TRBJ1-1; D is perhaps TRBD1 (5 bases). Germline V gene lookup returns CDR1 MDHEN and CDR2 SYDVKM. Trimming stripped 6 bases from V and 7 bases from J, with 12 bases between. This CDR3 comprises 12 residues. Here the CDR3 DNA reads TGTGCCAGCAGCCTTACAGGTTTTGAAGCTTTCTTT. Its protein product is CASSLTGFEAFF.

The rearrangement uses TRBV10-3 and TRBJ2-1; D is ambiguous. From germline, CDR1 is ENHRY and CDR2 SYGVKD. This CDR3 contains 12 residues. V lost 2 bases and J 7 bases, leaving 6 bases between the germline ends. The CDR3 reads CAISETGNEQFF. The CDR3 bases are TGTGCCATCAGTGAGACGGGTAATGAGCAGTTCTTC.

This chain's CDR3 is CASSFSAPGQGYGQPQHF. Here the CDR3 DNA reads TGTGCCAGCAGTTTCTCAGCCCCGGGACAGGGATACGGTCAGCCCCAGCATTTT. This sequence joins TRBV27 and TRBJ1-5; 9 bases fit TRBD1. Trimming at V came to 3 bases and at J to 6 bases, leaving 15 bases not matched to a gene. The CDR3 length is 18 residues. CDR1 is MNHEY, CDR2 SMNVEV, per germline (reference sequence).

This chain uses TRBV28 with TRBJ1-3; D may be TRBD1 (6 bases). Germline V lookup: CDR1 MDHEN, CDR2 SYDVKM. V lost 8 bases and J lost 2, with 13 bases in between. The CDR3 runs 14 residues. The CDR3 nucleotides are TGTGCCAGCGGAGAGGGGACAACTGGAAACACCATATATTTT. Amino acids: CASGEGTTGNTIYF.

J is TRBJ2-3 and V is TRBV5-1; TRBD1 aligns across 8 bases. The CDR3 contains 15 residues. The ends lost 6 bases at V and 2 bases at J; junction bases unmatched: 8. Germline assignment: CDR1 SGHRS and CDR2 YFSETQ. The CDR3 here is CASNPGQGYTDTQYF. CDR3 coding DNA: TGCGCCAGCAACCCAGGACAGGGCTACACAGATACGCAGTATTTT.

The DNA of the CDR3 is TGCAGCGCCCTAACACAGAGGAACACTGAAGCTTTCTTT. Protein product: CSALTQRNTEAFF. The J gene is TRBJ1-1, the V gene TRBV29-1; no clear D gene. V was shortened by 7 bases and J by 1 base, with 13 bases between the two germline ends. This CDR3 is 13 amino acids long. Germline V gene lookup returns CDR1 SQVTM and CDR2 ANQGSEA.

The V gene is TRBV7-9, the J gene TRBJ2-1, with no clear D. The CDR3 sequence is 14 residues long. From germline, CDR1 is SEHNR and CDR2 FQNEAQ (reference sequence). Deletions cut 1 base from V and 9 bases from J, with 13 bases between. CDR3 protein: CASSLVTEPIEQFF. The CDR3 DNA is TGTGCCAGCAGCTTAGTCACCGAGCCTATTGAGCAGTTCTTC.